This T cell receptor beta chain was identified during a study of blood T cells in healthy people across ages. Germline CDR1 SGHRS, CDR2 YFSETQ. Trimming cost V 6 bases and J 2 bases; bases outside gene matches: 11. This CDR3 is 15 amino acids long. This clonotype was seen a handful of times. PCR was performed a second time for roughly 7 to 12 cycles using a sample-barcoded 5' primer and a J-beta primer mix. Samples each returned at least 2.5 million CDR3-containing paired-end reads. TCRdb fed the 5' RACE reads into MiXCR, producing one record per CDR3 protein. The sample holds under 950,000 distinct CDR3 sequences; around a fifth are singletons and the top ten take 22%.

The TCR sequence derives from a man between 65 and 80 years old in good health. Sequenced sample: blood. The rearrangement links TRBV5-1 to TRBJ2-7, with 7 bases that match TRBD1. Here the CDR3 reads CASKREQGTTYEQYF. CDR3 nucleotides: TGCGCCAGCAAAAGGGAACAGGGGACCACCTACGAGCAGTACTTC.